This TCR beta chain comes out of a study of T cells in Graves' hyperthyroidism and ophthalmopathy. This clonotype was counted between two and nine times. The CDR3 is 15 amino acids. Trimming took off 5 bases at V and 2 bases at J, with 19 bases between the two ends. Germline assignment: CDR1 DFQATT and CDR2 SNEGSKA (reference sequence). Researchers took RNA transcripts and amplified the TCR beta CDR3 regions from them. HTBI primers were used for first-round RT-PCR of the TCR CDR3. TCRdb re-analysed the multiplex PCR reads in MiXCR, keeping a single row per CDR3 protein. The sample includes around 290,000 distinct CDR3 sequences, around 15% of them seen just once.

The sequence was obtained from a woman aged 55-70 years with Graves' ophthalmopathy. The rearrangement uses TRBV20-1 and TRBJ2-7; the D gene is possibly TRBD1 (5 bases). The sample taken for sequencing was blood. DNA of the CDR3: TGCAGTGCTTCTCGTCAGGGAAGGGTGACCTACGAGCAGTACTTC. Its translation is CSASRQGRVTYEQYF.